A selection of T cell receptor beta chains follows, all from one sample in a study of cytomegalovirus exposure and HLA in healthy donors. Generated by immunoSEQ multiplex PCR, the TCRdb table keeps only in-frame clones and is missing some. Among around 150,000 clones listed, approximately 70% were seen once. Input material: PBMCs. The receptors shown here come from a man aged 18-30 years in good health and CMV-seropositive. The CDR3 runs from the conserved cysteine through the conserved F or W. A D gene is named only where the DNA matches it firmly. Some rows have no size entry. The others give once, few or many, or a class for an expanded clone.

TRBV30	TRBD2	-	TRBJ2-3	TGTGCCTGGGGGACTAGCGGGGGGGCGGATACGCAGTATTTT	CAWGTSGGADTQYF
TRBV27	TRBD2	-	TRBJ2-5	TGTGCCAGCAGTCAAATAGCGGGGGGGCCGAGGGAAGAGACCCAGTACTTC	CASSQIAGGPREETQYF
TRBV30	TRBD2	few	TRBJ2-2	TGTGCCTATAAGCCGGGGGGAGGGGAGCTGTTTTTT	CAYKPGGGELFF
TRBV29-1	-	once	TRBJ1-1	TGCAGCGTTGAGCGGGGCTCGAACACTGAAGCTTTCTTT	CSVERGSNTEAFF
TRBV6-1	TRBD1	-	TRBJ1-2	TGTGCCAGCAGCACCGGGACAGCTAACTATGGCTACACCTTC	CASSTGTANYGYTF
TRBV2	-	-	TRBJ2-5	TGTGCCAGCGGGAGGGGGGGAGGAGAGACCCAGTACTTC	CASGRGGGETQYF
TRBV19	TRBD2	-	TRBJ2-3	TGTGCCAGTAGTATTGGTAGCGGGGGGGGAGATACGCAGTATTTT	CASSIGSGGGDTQYF
TRBV18	-	-	TRBJ2-1	TGTGCCAGCTCAGTGGCGGCCTCCTACAATGAGCAGTTCTTC	CASSVAASYNEQFF
TRBV11-3	-	few	TRBJ1-2	TGTGCCAGCAGCTTAGATGGGGGCAGAACTAACTATGGCTACACCTTC	CASSLDGGRTNYGYTF
TRBV6-5	TRBD1	-	TRBJ1-6	TGTGCCAGCAGACCCGGGACAGGGGGCTTCTCACCCCTCCACTTT	CASRPGTGGFSPLHF
TRBV19	TRBD1	-	TRBJ2-1	TGTGCCAGTAGTATCGGGGACAGACAGGTCAATGAGCAGTTCTTC	CASSIGDRQVNEQFF
TRBV6-1	-	-	TRBJ1-4	TGTGCCAGCAGTGAATTAGGGGATCGGAATGAAAAACTGTTTTTT	CASSELGDRNEKLFF
TRBV15	-	-	TRBJ1-1	TGTGCCACCAGCAGAGACAGGGGCTGGAACACTGAAGCTTTCTTT	CATSRDRGWNTEAFF
TRBV19	TRBD1	-	TRBJ1-2	TGTGCCAGTACCACGGACAGGCTACGGGATAGCTACACCTTC	CASTTDRLRDSYTF
TRBV29-1	TRBD2	-	TRBJ2-1	TGCAGCGTTGAAAGTCTGGGACTAGCGGGAGTATTTGACAATGAGCAGTTCTTC	CSVESLGLAGVFDNEQFF
TRBV2	-	-	TRBJ1-2	TGTGCCAGCAGTGAAGCTCGCGGCTATAACTATGGCTACACCTTC	CASSEARGYNYGYTF
TRBV7-9	-	-	TRBJ2-3	TGTGCCAGCAGCTTAGGGACAGCTAGCACAGATACGCAGTATTTT	CASSLGTASTDTQYF
TRBV19	-	-	TRBJ1-2	TGTGCCAGTAGTATAGTTTCAGGGGCCTATGGCTACACCTTC	CASSIVSGAYGYTF
TRBV6-1	-	-	TRBJ2-2	TGTGCCAGCAGGGACGGCACAGGGTCACTGTTTTTT	CASRDGTGSLFF
TRBV4-1	TRBD1	-	TRBJ1-1	TGCGCCAGCAGCCAAGGGTACAGGGGGAGGAACACTGAAGCTTTCTTT	CASSQGYRGRNTEAFF
TRBV18	-	-	TRBJ2-6	TGTGCCAGCTGGCTCTCTGGGGCCAACGTCCTGACTTTC	CASWLSGANVLTF
TRBV2	TRBD1	-	TRBJ1-3	TGTGCCAGCAGCCGGACAGGGGGCTCTGGAAACACCATATATTTT	CASSRTGGSGNTIYF
TRBV6-6	TRBD1	few	TRBJ1-1	TGTGCCAGCAGTTACGGGACAGGGAACACTGAAGCTTTCTTT	CASSYGTGNTEAFF
TRBV11-2	-	-	TRBJ1-1	TGTGCCAGCAGCCCCCTTCAGGTGGATAACACTGAAGCTTTCTTT	CASSPLQVDNTEAFF
TRBV5-1	TRBD1	few	TRBJ1-6	TGCGCCAGCAGCCTAACGATCGGGACAGGGGTTTCACCCCTCCACTTT	CASSLTIGTGVSPLHF
TRBV11-1	TRBD1	-	TRBJ1-2	TGTGCCAGCAGCTTGGACAGGGCCGACTATGGCTACACCTTC	CASSLDRADYGYTF